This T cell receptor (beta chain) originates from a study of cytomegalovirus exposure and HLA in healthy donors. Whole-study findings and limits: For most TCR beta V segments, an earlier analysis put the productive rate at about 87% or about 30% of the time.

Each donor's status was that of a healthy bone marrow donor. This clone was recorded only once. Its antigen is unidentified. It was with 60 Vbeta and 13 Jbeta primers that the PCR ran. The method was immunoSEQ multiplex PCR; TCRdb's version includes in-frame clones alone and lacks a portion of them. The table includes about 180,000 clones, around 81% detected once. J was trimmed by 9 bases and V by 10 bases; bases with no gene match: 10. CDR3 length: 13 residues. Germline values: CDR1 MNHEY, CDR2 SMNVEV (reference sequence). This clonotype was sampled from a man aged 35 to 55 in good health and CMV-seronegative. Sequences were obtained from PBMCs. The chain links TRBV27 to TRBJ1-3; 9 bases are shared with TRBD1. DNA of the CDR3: TGTGCCACCAGACCGGACAGGGGTGCCACCATATATTTT. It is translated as CATRPDRGATIYF.